Below, 5 T cell receptor beta chains from the same sample are listed, as sequenced in a study of blood T cell repertoires in COVID-19. Produced via immunoSEQ multiplex PCR; TCRdb's table is partial and in-frame only. Found here are tens of thousands of clones, roughly four fifths of them singletons; the top ten hold under 2%. Material for sequencing was peripheral blood. The source is a woman in her sixties or seventies with acute or convalescent COVID-19.

V is TRBV30 and J is TRBJ2-6, with a tentative D call TRBD1 (6 bases). CDR3 length: 15 residues. The germline gives CDR1 GTSNPN, CDR2 SVGIG (reference sequence). With 1 base removed from V and 4 bases from J, the gap between germline ends came to 11 bases. Here the CDR3 DNA reads TGTGCCTGGAGTGCCCAGGGGTGGGGGGCCAACGTCCTGACTTTC. Translation: CAWSAQGWGANVLTF.

This rearrangement joins TRBV10-2 to TRBJ1-2; 11 bases map to TRBD1. V was clipped by 2 bases and J by 8 bases; unmatched bases: 10. The CDR3 has 16 amino acids. Germline CDR1 reads WSHSY; CDR2 reads SAAADI. CDR3 protein: CASSEPRDRGLNGYTF. The CDR3 coding sequence is TGCGCCAGCAGTGAGCCCAGGGACAGGGGGTTGAACGGCTACACCTTC.

The J gene is TRBJ2-7, the V gene TRBV10-2; TRBD1 agrees at 11 bases. Germline CDR1 reads WSHSY; CDR2 reads SAAADI. The length of the CDR3 is 18 residues. V lost 0 bases, J lost 1 base, and 8 bases stayed unmatched. The CDR3 reads CASSESPLDRGPSYEQYF. CDR3 nucleotides: TGCGCCAGCAGTGAGTCCCCATTGGACAGGGGGCCGTCCTACGAGCAGTACTTC.

This chain connects TRBV5-6 to TRBJ2-6; perhaps TRBD2 as D (5 bases). The length of the CDR3 is 18 residues. V lost 1 base, J lost 2 bases, and 16 bases lay in between. In germline, CDR1 is SGHDT, CDR2 YYEEEE. The CDR3 DNA follows: TGTGCCAGCAGCTTGTTTGCCCAAGAGGGAACTGGGGCCAACGTCCTGACTTTC. Translated, it gives CASSLFAQEGTGANVLTF.

This clone was picked up a small number of times. The V call is TRBV5-3, the J call TRBJ2-3; TRBD2 might be the D (6 bases). TRBV5-3 is given ORF status, its function remaining uncertain. There are 17 residues in the CDR3. V lost 0 bases and J 0 bases, leaving 14 bases between the germline ends. CDR3 region: CARSLVAERASTDTQYF. DNA of the CDR3: TGTGCCAGAAGCTTGGTAGCGGAGAGGGCTAGCACAGATACGCAGTATTTT.